This T cell receptor (beta chain) comes out of a study of cytomegalovirus exposure and HLA in healthy donors. A 120-subject validation cohort, separate from the roughly 670-subject first cohort, supplied the donors. Concerning this clone itself: Its antigen is undetermined.

This CDR3 contains 17 residues. Germline lookup yields CDR1 MNHEY and CDR2 SMNVEV (reference sequence). Trimming at V came to 10 bases and at J to 3 bases, leaving 19 bases not matched to a gene. Sequenced by immunoSEQ multiplex PCR; TCRdb stores in-frame clones only, minus some. The data show about 360,000 clones, with 86% seen just once and around 0.8% held by the top ten. Study-wide findings and caveats: First-cohort TCR clusters were later found to tend to co-occur in the 90 to 150 validation repertoires. Reported performance of the classifier showed diagnosis of cytomegalovirus status with high specificity and sensitivity. Cytomegalovirus-associated TCR beta chains were listed, numbering 150 to 200.

This chain uses TRBV27 with TRBJ1-1; 8 nucleotides match TRBD1. The clonotype originates from a woman aged 18-35 years in good health and CMV-seronegative. The sample consisted of PBMCs. The DNA for the CDR3 is TGTGCCACCGTGGGGGTCAGGGGGCGCTTTCGGGACACTGAAGCTTTCTTT. Its translation is CATVGVRGRFRDTEAFF.